Presented here are 12 T cell receptor beta chains from one specimen sequenced in a study of identical twins. TCRdb re-called the 5' RACE reads with MiXCR, one entry per CDR3 protein. Seen here are hundreds of thousands of distinct CDR3 sequences, more than 9% observed once, and the top ten hold around 1.5%. The sample also formed part of further work on yellow fever vaccine responses in identical twins.

Specimen: PBMCs. The origin of the receptors is a woman under 30 in good health.

Ten or more counts support this clonotype. The V gene is TRBV7-9, the J gene TRBJ2-7; TRBD2 matches 8 bases. The V and J ends lost 6 bases and 0 bases, in that order; junction bases with no gene match: 7. This CDR3 is 15 amino acids long. The germline gives CDR1 SEHNR, CDR2 FQNEAQ (reference sequence). CDR3 DNA: TGTGCCAGCAGTTCGACTAGCGTGCACTCCTACGAGCAGTACTTC. The encoded protein is CASSSTSVHSYEQYF. The variable domain in full, completed from reference TRBV7-9 and TRBJ2-7, reads DTGVSQNPRHKITKRGQNVTFRCDPISEHNRLYWYRQTLGQGPEFLTYFQNEAQLEKSRLLSDRFSAERPKGSFSTLEIQRTEQGDSAMYLCASSSTSVHSYEQYFGPGTRLTVT.

V gene TRBV19 combines with J gene TRBJ2-1; 14 bases map to TRBD2. CDR3 length: 16 residues. Per the germline V gene, CDR1 is LNHDA and CDR2 is SQIVND (reference sequence). After removal of 7 bases from V and 9 bases from J, the junction contained 11 bases not matched to a gene. CDR3 sequence (DNA): TGTGCCAGTACCCCTTGGACTAGCGGGGGGACACTTGAGCAGTTCTTC. It is translated as CASTPWTSGGTLEQFF.

The rearrangement links TRBV7-6 to TRBJ2-3, with D perhaps TRBD2 (5 bases). CDR1 is SGHVS and CDR2 is FNYEAQ in the germline V gene. V was cut by 9 bases and J by 2 bases, with 15 bases left in between. This CDR3 contains 14 residues. The CDR3 nucleotides are TGTGCCAGTTCTCGGACTCCAACCACAGATACGCAGTATTTT. Translating gives CASSRTPTTDTQYF.

The chain couples TRBV6-5 to TRBJ2-7; 10 bases match TRBD2. The length of the CDR3 is 15 residues. CDR1 and CDR2 from the germline V gene are MNHEY and SVGAGI. Germline trimming cut 0 bases from V and 6 bases from J; bases unmatched to any gene: 5. CDR3 region: CASSYSASGSSEQYF. As DNA, the CDR3 is TGTGCCAGCAGTTACTCGGCTAGCGGGAGTTCCGAGCAGTACTTC.

The CDR3 region is CASSYSRGSLGYEQYF. The DNA for the CDR3 is TGTGCCAGCAGTTACTCGCGGGGCTCACTGGGCTACGAGCAGTACTTC. The chain is built from TRBV6-5 and TRBJ2-7; tentatively, D is TRBD2 (6 bases). CDR1 MNHEY and CDR2 SVGAGI come from the germline V gene. V was clipped by 0 bases and J by 3 bases, with 15 bases between them. The CDR3 runs to 16 residues.

This clonotype was counted a few times. The chain recombines TRBV29-1 with TRBJ2-7, with D possibly matching TRBD2 (6 bases). V lost 4 bases to trimming and J lost 6 bases, with 19 bases between them. Germline assignment: CDR1 SQVTM and CDR2 ANQGSEA. The CDR3 is made up of 14 amino acids. The CDR3 sequence: CSVGTRGLATEQYF. CDR3 DNA sequence: TGCAGCGTTGGTACCCGTGGGCTAGCGACCGAGCAGTACTTC.

Only a few counts were recorded for this clonotype. The CDR3 nucleotides read TGTGCCAGCAGCTTGGATGGGGTACGGCGCCTACTTGGCACTGAAGCTTTCTTT. Protein: CASSLDGVRRLLGTEAFF. The chain recombines TRBV5-5 with TRBJ1-1; D is unresolved. This CDR3 region has 18 residues. CDR1 and CDR2 (germline): SGHKS, YYEKEE (reference sequence). Trimming stripped 0 bases from V and 4 bases from J, with 22 bases between.

This clonotype appeared many times. The rearrangement links TRBV5-1 to TRBJ1-1, with D perhaps TRBD1 (6 bases). Trimming removed 3 bases at V and 1 base at J, with 19 bases between. The length of the CDR3 is 17 residues. From germline, CDR1 is SGHRS and CDR2 YFSETQ. The CDR3 nucleotides read TGCGCCAGCAGCTCTGGAGTATTGGGGGCGCGGAACACTGAAGCTTTCTTT. Protein sequence: CASSSGVLGARNTEAFF.

V usage is TRBV7-2 and J usage is TRBJ1-2, with D maybe TRBD1 (6 bases). CDR1 and CDR2 from the germline V gene are SGHTA and FQGNSA. The CDR3 consists of 14 residues. The germline V and J ends were trimmed by 5 bases and 5 bases, with 15 bases remaining between them. The CDR3 DNA follows: TGTGCCAGCAGCCGATTACAGGGTCTATATGGCTACACCTTC. Protein: CASSRLQGLYGYTF.

This chain links TRBV5-1 with TRBJ2-1; D might be TRBD2 (5 bases). Trimming shortened V by 3 bases and J by 10 bases, and 8 bases separated the two germline ends. Germline V lookup: CDR1 SGHRS, CDR2 YFSETQ. This CDR3 spans 11 amino acids. The DNA of the CDR3 is TGCGCCAGCAGCTGGGCTAGCGAGCAGTTCTTC. Residues: CASSWASEQFF. Full variable domain (missing parts from reference TRBV5-1 and TRBJ2-1): KAGVTQTPRYLIKTRGQQVTLSCSPISGHRSVSWYQQTPGQGLQFLFEYFSETQRNKGNFPGRFSGRQFSNSRSEMNVSTLELGDSALYLCASSWASEQFFGPGTRLTVL.

CDR3 in DNA: TGTGCCAGCAGTTATAACAGGGGTACGGGAGAGACCCAGTACTTC. Protein product: CASSYNRGTGETQYF. V gene TRBV7-8 combines with J gene TRBJ2-5, with 7 bases lining up with TRBD1. CDR3 length: 15 amino acids. V lost 6 bases, J lost 4 bases, and 11 bases stayed unmatched. Germline loops: CDR1 SGHVS, CDR2 FQNEAQ.

This clonotype has just a few counts. This sequence joins TRBV12-3 or TRBV12-4 and TRBJ2-1; D is perhaps TRBD2 (5 bases). V lost 6 bases and J lost 6, with 12 bases in between. CDR3 length: 13 residues. DNA of the CDR3: TGTGCCAGCAGCCGGGGTGCTTTCAATGAGCAGTTCTTC. Its translation is CASSRGAFNEQFF.